This T cell receptor beta chain was observed in a study of T-cell memory formation after mild COVID-19. Study-level background: Largely donor-specific TCR clusters were found. Points from the study as a whole: Clones contracting over day 15 to 85 were CD4/CD8 balanced, with later expanders leaning CD4+. The appearance of some responding clones in pre-infection memory suggested that cross-reactive memory joined.

The CDR3 spans 16 residues. The V gene's germline CDR1 is ENHRY and CDR2 SYGVKD. V lost 0 bases and J lost 2, with 13 bases in between. This clonotype was seen only a few times. Its antigen is still unknown. TCR alpha and TCR beta cDNA libraries with sample barcodes and UMIs came from 5'RACE using constant-segment primers. In TCRdb, the 5' RACE reads were re-called with MiXCR into one record per CDR3 protein. The sample records hundreds of thousands of distinct CDR3 sequences, roughly 25% being singletons. The sequenced sample was PBMCs or a T cell subset sorted from them (not recorded which). J is TRBJ2-5 and V is TRBV10-3; D is unclear. This clonotype was obtained from an adult woman who had mild COVID-19 (a few samples of this study predate the infection). Cell type and time point are not known. CDR3 bases: TGTGCCATCAGTGAGTCGAAGAAAGGATTACAAGAGACCCAGTACTTC. Translating gives CAISESKKGLQETQYF.